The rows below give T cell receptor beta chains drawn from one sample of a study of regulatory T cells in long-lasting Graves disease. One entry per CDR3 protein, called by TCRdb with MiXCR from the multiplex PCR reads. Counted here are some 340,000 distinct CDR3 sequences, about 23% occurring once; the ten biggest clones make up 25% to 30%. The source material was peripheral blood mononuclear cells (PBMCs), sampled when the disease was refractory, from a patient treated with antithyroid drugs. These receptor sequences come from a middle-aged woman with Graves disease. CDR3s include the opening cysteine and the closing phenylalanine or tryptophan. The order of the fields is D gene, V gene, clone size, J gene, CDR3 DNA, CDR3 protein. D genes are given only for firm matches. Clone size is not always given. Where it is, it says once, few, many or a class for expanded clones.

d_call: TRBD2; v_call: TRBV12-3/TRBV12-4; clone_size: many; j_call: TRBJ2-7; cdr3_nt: TGTGCCAGCAGCCGGACTAGCGGGGACGGGCAGTACTTC; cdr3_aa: CASSRTSGDGQYF
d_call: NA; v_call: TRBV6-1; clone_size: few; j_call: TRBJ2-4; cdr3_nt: TGTGCCAGCAGTCCCCAAAATAAAGGGGCCAAAAACATTCAGTACTTC; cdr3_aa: CASSPQNKGAKNIQYF
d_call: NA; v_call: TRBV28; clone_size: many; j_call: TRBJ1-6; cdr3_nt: TGTGCCAGCAGTTATGACCTTCCACCCCTCCACTTT; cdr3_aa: CASSYDLPPLHF
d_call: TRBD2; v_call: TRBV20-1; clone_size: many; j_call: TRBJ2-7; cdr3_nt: TGCAGTGCGGAACTAGCGGGAGGGCGCTCCTACGAGCAGTACTTC; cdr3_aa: CSAELAGGRSYEQYF
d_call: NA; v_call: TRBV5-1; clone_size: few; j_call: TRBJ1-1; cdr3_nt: TGCGCCAGCAGCTTTACCGGACCCATGAACACTGAAGCTTTCTTT; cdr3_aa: CASSFTGPMNTEAFF
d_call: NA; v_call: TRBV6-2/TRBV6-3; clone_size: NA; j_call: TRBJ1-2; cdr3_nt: TGTGCCAGCAGTTATTATGCCGGGAACTATGGCTACACCTTC; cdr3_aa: CASSYYAGNYGYTF
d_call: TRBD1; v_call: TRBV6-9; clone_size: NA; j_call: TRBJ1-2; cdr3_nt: TGTGCCAGCAGTTACTACGACAGGGAGGTCTTAATTAACTATGGCTACACCTTC; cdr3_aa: CASSYYDREVLINYGYTF
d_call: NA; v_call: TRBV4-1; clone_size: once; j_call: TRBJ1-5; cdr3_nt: TGCGCCAGCAGCCAAGGGAGTCCTCAGCCCCAGCATTTT; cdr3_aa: CASSQGSPQPQHF
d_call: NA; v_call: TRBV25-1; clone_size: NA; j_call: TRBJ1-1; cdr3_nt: TGTGCCAGCAGTGAAGGGCAAGACACTGAAGCTTTCTTT; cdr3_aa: CASSEGQDTEAFF
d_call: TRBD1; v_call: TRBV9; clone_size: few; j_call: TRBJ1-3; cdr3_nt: TGTGCCAGCAGCGTAGGACAGGGAAGGACTGGAAACACCATATATTTT; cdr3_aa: CASSVGQGRTGNTIYF
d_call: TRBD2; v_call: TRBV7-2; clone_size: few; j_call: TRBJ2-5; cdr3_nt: TGTGCCAGCAGCTTTACTAGCGGTCCGGAGACCCAGTACTTC; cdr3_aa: CASSFTSGPETQYF
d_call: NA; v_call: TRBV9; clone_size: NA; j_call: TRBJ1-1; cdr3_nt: TGTGCCAGCAGCGTAGCACGTAACACTGAAGCTTTCTTT; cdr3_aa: CASSVARNTEAFF
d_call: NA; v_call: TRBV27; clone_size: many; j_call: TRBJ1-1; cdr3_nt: TGTGCCAGCAGTCCCTACAACACGAACACTGAAGCTTTCTTT; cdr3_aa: CASSPYNTNTEAFF
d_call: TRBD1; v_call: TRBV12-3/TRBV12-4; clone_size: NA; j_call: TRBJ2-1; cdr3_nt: TGTGCCAGCAAAATAGACAGGGCAGGCAATGAGCAGTTCTTC; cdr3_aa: CASKIDRAGNEQFF
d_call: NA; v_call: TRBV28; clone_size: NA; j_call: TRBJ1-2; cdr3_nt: TGTGCCAGCAGTTTAAACGCCCCGGTGACAGGCTACACCTTC; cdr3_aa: CASSLNAPVTGYTF
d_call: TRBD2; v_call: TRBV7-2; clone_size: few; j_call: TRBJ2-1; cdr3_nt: TGTGCCAGCAGCCAAAGAATTACTAGCGGGAACAATGAGCAGTTCTTC; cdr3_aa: CASSQRITSGNNEQFF
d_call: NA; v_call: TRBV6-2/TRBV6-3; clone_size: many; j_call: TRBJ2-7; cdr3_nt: TGTGCCAGCAGTTATCCGGACAGCACCTACGAGCAGTACTTC; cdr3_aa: CASSYPDSTYEQYF
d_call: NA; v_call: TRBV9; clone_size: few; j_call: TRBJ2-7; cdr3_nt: TGTGCCAGCAGCGTAGGGGACGGGACCTACGAGCAGTACTTC; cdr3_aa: CASSVGDGTYEQYF
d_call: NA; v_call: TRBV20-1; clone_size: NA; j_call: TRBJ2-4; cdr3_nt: TGCAGTGCTAGGCCGATGAAAAACATTCAGTACTTC; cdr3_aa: CSARPMKNIQYF
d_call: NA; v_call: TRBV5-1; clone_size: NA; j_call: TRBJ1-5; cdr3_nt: TGCGCCAGCAGCCTAGAAGGGGATAGCAATCAGCCCCAGCATTTT; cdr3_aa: CASSLEGDSNQPQHF
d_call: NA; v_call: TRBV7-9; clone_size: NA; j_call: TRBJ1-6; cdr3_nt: TGTGCCAGCAGCCCACATCCAGGGGAGGTAAATTCACCCCTCCACTTT; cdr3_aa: CASSPHPGEVNSPLHF
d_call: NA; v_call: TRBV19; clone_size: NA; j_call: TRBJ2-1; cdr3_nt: TGTGCCAGTAGTATCCGAGGTGGTGGGATCTACAATGAGCAGTTCTTC; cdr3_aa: CASSIRGGGIYNEQFF
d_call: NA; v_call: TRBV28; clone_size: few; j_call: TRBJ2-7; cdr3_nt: TGTGCCAGCAGCCCCGTGGGGGCTTACGAGCAGTACTTC; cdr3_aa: CASSPVGAYEQYF
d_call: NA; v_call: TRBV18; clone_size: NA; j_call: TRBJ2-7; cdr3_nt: TGTGCCAGCTCACCATCAGGCGGGATCTCCTACGAGCAGTACTTC; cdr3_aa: CASSPSGGISYEQYF
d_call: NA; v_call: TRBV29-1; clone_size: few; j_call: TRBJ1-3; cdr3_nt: TGCAGCGCCCTTCGGGGCTCTGGAAACACCATATATTTT; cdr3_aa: CSALRGSGNTIYF
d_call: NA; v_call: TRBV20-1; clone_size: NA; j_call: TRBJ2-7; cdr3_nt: TGCAGTGCTAGAGATGCGATAGCGCCAACCTACGAGCAGTACTTC; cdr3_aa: CSARDAIAPTYEQYF
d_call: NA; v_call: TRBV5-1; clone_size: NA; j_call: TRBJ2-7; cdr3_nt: TGCGCCAGCAGCTTCGCGCCGTCAAACGAGCAGTACTTC; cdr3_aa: CASSFAPSNEQYF
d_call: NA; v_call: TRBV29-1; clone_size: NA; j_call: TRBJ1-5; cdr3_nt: TGCAGCGTTGAACTACAACCCAATCAGCCCCAGCATTTT; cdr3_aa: CSVELQPNQPQHF
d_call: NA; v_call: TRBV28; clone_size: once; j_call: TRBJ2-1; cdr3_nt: TGTGCCAGCAGCCCTCCTACTAGCTGGGGGGACAATGAGCAGTTCTTC; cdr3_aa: CASSPPTSWGDNEQFF
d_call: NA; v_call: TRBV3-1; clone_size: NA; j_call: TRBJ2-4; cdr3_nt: TGTGCCAGCGCGGGGAAAAACATTCAGTACTTC; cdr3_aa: CASAGKNIQYF
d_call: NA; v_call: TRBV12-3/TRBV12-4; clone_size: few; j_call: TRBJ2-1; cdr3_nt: TGTGCCAGCAGTATTGGACCAAGCTCCTACAATGAGCAGTTCTTC; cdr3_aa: CASSIGPSSYNEQFF
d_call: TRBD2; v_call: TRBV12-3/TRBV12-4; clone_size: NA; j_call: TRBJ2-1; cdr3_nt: TGTGCCAGCAGAAGAAAAGCGGGAGATTTAAACAATGAGCAGTTCTTC; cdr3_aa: CASRRKAGDLNNEQFF